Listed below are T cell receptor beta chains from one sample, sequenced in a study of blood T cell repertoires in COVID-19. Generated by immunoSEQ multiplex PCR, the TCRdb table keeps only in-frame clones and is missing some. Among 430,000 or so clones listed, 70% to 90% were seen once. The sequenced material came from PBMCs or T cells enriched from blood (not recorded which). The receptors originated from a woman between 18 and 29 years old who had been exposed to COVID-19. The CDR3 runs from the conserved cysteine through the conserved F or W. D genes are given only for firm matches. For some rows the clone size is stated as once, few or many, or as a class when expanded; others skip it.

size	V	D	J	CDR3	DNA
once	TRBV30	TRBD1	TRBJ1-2	CAWSGDSYYGYTF	TGTGCCTGGAGTGGGGACAGTTACTATGGCTACACCTTC
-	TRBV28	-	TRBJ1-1	CASSLGQAQFFNPFF	TGTGCCAGCAGTTTAGGTCAGGCTCAATTCTTCAACCCTTTCTTT
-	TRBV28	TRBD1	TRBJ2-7	CASTPRSWDRGREQYF	TGTGCCAGCACTCCGAGGTCATGGGACAGGGGCCGCGAGCAGTACTTC
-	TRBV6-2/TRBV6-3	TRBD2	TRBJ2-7	CASSYLVPRTSGTYEQYF	TGTGCCAGCAGTTATTTGGTCCCGAGGACTAGCGGGACCTACGAGCAGTACTTC
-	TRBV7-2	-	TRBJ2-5	CASSLAGSEETQYF	TGTGCCAGCAGCTTAGCTGGCAGCGAGGAGACCCAGTACTTC
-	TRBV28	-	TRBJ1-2	CASSFGRPLIGYTF	TGTGCCAGCAGTTTCGGCAGGCCTCTCATTGGCTACACCTTC
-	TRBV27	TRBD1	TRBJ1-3	CASRPTGSGNTIYF	TGTGCCAGCAGACCGACAGGGTCTGGAAACACCATATATTTT
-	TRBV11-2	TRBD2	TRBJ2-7	CASSLGLAGVEYEQYF	TGTGCCAGCAGCTTGGGACTAGCGGGAGTAGAGTACGAGCAGTACTTC
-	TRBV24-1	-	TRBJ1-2	CATSALGPQGAYGYTF	TGTGCCACCAGTGCCCTCGGACCACAGGGTGCATATGGCTACACCTTC
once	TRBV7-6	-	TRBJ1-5	CASSLGGGLQPQHF	TGTGCCAGCAGCTTAGGTGGGGGCCTTCAGCCCCAGCATTTT